The 21 T cell receptor beta chains below were found in one sample sequenced in a study of T cells in tumors after PD-1 blockade. The assay was immunoSEQ multiplex PCR, and TCRdb's table has in-frame clones only and misses some. The table lists 4,500 to 7,000 clones, around 84% of them singletons. The material was PBMCs, obtained after anti-PD-1 therapy. The receptors stem from a human donor with advanced basal cell or squamous cell carcinoma (not recorded which).

CDR3 sequence reads: CASSFLGQENGYTF. CDR3 in DNA: TGCGCCAGCAGCTTCCTCGGACAGGAAAATGGCTACACCTTC. This chain joins TRBV5-1 and TRBJ1-2; TRBD1 agrees at 7 bases. Losses at the gene ends were 2 bases for V and 6 bases for J; bases not matched to a gene: 7. CDR3 length: 14 residues. Per the germline V gene, CDR1 is SGHRS and CDR2 is YFSETQ.

The chain couples TRBV29-1 to TRBJ2-7, with 9 bases matching TRBD1. CDR3 length equals 15 residues. Per germline, CDR1 SQVTM and CDR2 ANQGSEA. J lost 2 bases, V lost 0 bases, and 5 bases had no gene match. The CDR3: CSVEDPGQGPYEQYF. For the CDR3, the DNA is TGCAGCGTTGAAGATCCGGGACAGGGTCCCTACGAGCAGTACTTC.

This clone has just a few counts. The rearrangement links TRBV5-1 to TRBJ2-6; D unresolved. The ends were cut back, 1 base at V and 0 bases at J, with 11 bases in the middle. This CDR3 has 17 residues. Per the germline V gene, CDR1 is SGHRS and CDR2 is YFSETQ. The CDR3 nucleotides read TGCGCCAGCAGCTTGCCTCCTCCGATCTCTGGGGCCAACGTCCTGACTTTC. Protein sequence: CASSLPPPISGANVLTF.

The V gene is TRBV19, the J gene TRBJ2-5, with TRBD1 matching over 8 bases. The trim removed 5 bases at V and 5 bases at J, leaving 7 bases unmatched. CDR1 is LNHDA and CDR2 is SQIVND in the germline V gene (reference sequence). CDR3 length: 14 residues. CDR3: CASSDRGFWETQYF. CDR3 DNA sequence: TGTGCCAGTAGTGACAGGGGATTTTGGGAGACCCAGTACTTC. Variable domain in full (rest from reference TRBV19 and TRBJ2-5): DGGITQSPKYLFRKEGQNVTLSCEQNLNHDAMYWYRQDPGQGLRLIYYSQIVNDFQKGDIAEGYSVSREKKESFPLTVTSAQKNPTAFYLCASSDRGFWETQYFGPGTRLLVL.

The rearrangement links TRBV7-8 to TRBJ1-4; no reliable D call. With 5 bases removed from V and 8 bases from J, the gap between germline ends came to 9 bases. From germline, CDR1 is SGHVS and CDR2 FQNEAQ. CDR3 length: 12 amino acids. The CDR3 spells CASSPEREKLFF. The CDR3 DNA sequence: TGTGCCAGCAGCCCAGAGCGGGAAAAACTGTTTTTT.

The rearrangement joins TRBV9 to TRBJ1-2; no clear D gene. V shed 0 bases and J shed 4 bases, with 10 bases lying between them. The CDR3 extends over 14 amino acids. Germline loops: CDR1 SGDLS, CDR2 YYNGEE. As DNA, the CDR3 is TGTGCCAGCAGCGTAGAACCAGGCAGCTATGGCTACACCTTC. This codes for CASSVEPGSYGYTF.

V usage is TRBV6-5 and J usage is TRBJ1-1; D remains ambiguous. Trimming cost V 6 bases and J 1 base, with 15 bases left between them. CDR1 and CDR2 (germline): MNHEY, SVGAGI. This CDR3 is built from 15 residues. The CDR3 nucleotides are TGTGCCAGCAGCCAAATTGGGTTGGGGAACACTGAAGCTTTCTTT. Its translation: CASSQIGLGNTEAFF.

The genes are TRBV6-5 and TRBJ2-4, with D unclear. Germline V gene sequence: CDR1 MNHEY, CDR2 SVGAGI. The CDR3 is made up of 16 amino acids. With 2 bases removed from V and 0 bases from J, the gap between germline ends came to 11 bases. CDR3 sequence (DNA): TGTGCCAGCAGTTACGAGGCAGCACTAGCCAAAAACATTCAGTACTTC. Amino acids: CASSYEAALAKNIQYF.

J is TRBJ2-5 and V is TRBV3-1 (or the pseudogene TRBV3-2), with D uncertain. Germline values: CDR1 LGHDT, CDR2 YNNKEL (reference sequence). This CDR3 comprises 15 residues. V shed 0 bases and J shed 5 bases, with 13 bases lying between them. CDR3 coding DNA: TGTGCCAGCAGCCAAGATGGGCTCAGTGGGGAGACCCAGTACTTC. Its translation: CASSQDGLSGETQYF.

The chain combines TRBV19 with TRBJ1-2; unclear D gene. The V end was cut by 3 bases, the J end by 6 bases, with 11 bases between. The CDR3 totals 13 residues. Germline lookup yields CDR1 LNHDA and CDR2 SQIVND (reference sequence). The CDR3 spells CASSMEGWDGYTF. The DNA of the CDR3 is TGTGCCAGTAGTATGGAGGGATGGGATGGCTACACCTTC.

V gene TRBV5-1 combines with J gene TRBJ1-1; D call uncertain. The CDR3 is 12 amino acids. The ends were cut back, 3 bases at V and 8 bases at J, with 11 bases in the middle. Looked up from germline, CDR1 is SGHRS and CDR2 is YFSETQ. In nucleotides, the CDR3 is TGCGCCAGCAGCTATTTCGGACCAGAAGCTTTCTTT. Encoded protein: CASSYFGPEAFF.

The CDR3 reads CASSAQGAVYGYTF. The CDR3 coding sequence is TGTGCCAGCAGCGCACAGGGGGCTGTCTATGGCTACACCTTC. This sequence joins TRBV7-2 and TRBJ1-2; TRBD1 matches at 9 bases. V shed 5 bases, J shed 4 bases, and the junction held 5 bases outside the gene matches. The CDR3 spans 14 residues. Germline CDR1 reads SGHTA; CDR2 reads FQGNSA.

This clone was seen more than once but under ten times. The rearrangement joins TRBV30 to TRBJ1-6; tentatively, D is TRBD1 (5 bases). Germline V CDR1 and CDR2: GTSNPN, SVGIG (reference sequence). Trimming took 0 bases from V and 9 from J, leaving 12 bases between them. The CDR3 is made up of 14 amino acids. The CDR3: CAWSVSGAGSPLHF. The CDR3 coding sequence is TGTGCCTGGAGTGTATCCGGGGCAGGTTCACCCCTCCACTTT.

The CDR3 region has the DNA TGTGCCAGCAGTGGTTATGGGACATACAATGAGCAGTTCTTC. It translates to CASSGYGTYNEQFF. The chain joins TRBV27 to TRBJ2-1; D possibly corresponds to TRBD1 (6 bases). The V and J ends lost 5 bases and 4 bases respectively, with 12 bases between them. CDR1 and CDR2 (germline): MNHEY, SMNVEV (reference sequence). The CDR3 loop spans 14 amino acids.

The V and J genes are TRBV7-2 and TRBJ1-5; D is undetermined. CDR1 SGHTA and CDR2 FQGNSA come from the germline V gene. This CDR3 is 13 amino acids long. V shed 2 bases and J shed 7 bases, with 9 bases lying between them. CDR3 sequence: CASSLIGLQPQHF. Written as DNA, the CDR3 is TGTGCCAGCAGCTTAATTGGATTACAGCCCCAGCATTTT.

In the case of this clone: One end of the junction varies from germline; a read error may be responsible. The chain has TRBV4-3 and TRBJ2-3; D assignment may be TRBD1 or TRBD2 (5 bases each). The germline V gene encodes CDR1 LGHNA and CDR2 YSLEER. The CDR3 is 13 residues long. Here the CDR3 reads CANSQLLGDTQYF. In DNA, the CDR3 is TGCGCCAACAGTCAACTCCTGGGGGATACGCAATATTTT.

This chain connects TRBV7-9 to TRBJ2-3; D could derive from TRBD1 or TRBD2 (5 bases each). The length of the CDR3 is 14 residues. Trimming pared 1 base from V and 3 bases from J, leaving 8 bases between. Germline V gene lookup returns CDR1 SEHNR and CDR2 FQNEAQ (reference sequence). In DNA form, the CDR3 reads TGTGCCAGCAGCTTAGTGGGGGTTACAGATACGCAGTATTTT. It yields the protein CASSLVGVTDTQYF.

This clone was seen only a few times. The genes are TRBV4-1 and TRBJ2-2; tentatively, D is TRBD1 (6 bases). The CDR3 consists of 14 residues. Trimming left V 2 bases short and J 6 bases short, with 10 bases between. Germline CDR1 is MGHRA and CDR2 is YSYEKL. CDR3 loop: CASSQQQGAGELFF. The CDR3 coding sequence is TGCGCCAGCAGCCAACAACAGGGAGCCGGGGAGCTGTTTTTT.

The J gene is TRBJ1-5, the V gene TRBV6-1; no firm D call. Trimming cost V 2 bases and J 2 bases, with 4 bases left between them. Germline assignment: CDR1 MNHNS and CDR2 SASEGT. This CDR3 region has 13 residues. The CDR3 loop reads CASSEHRNQPQHF. The CDR3 coding sequence is TGTGCCAGCAGTGAACACCGCAATCAGCCCCAGCATTTT.

This clone has only a few counts. The genes are TRBV5-1 and TRBJ2-1; 13 bases match TRBD2. The germline CDR1 and CDR2 sequences are SGHRS and YFSETQ. V shed 4 bases, J shed 0 bases, and the junction held 10 bases outside the gene matches. The CDR3 is made up of 19 amino acids. DNA of the CDR3: TGCGCCAGCAGCGATCCGGGACTAGCGGGGTCGAGCTCCTACAATGAGCAGTTCTTC. It is translated as CASSDPGLAGSSSYNEQFF.

This sequence joins TRBV2 and TRBJ2-3, with 8 bases identical to TRBD1. The CDR3 sequence is 15 residues long. In germline, CDR1 is SNHLY, CDR2 FYNNEI. V was clipped by 6 bases and J by 4 bases; unmatched bases: 9. CDR3: CASRGGQGRADTQYF. DNA of the CDR3: TGTGCCAGCAGGGGCGGACAGGGACGAGCAGATACGCAGTATTTT.